This TCR beta chain derives from a study of blood T cell repertoires in COVID-19. Study-wide context: PBMCs, B-cell-depleted T cells, or T cells provided the cDNA or gDNA that made up the material.

The CDR3 has 16 residues. The table came from immunoSEQ multiplex PCR; TCRdb's copy has only in-frame clones and leaves some out. Counted here are around 70,000 clones, around 91% occurring once; the ten biggest clones make up about 6.1%. V and J are TRBV12-2 and TRBJ1-2; the table gives TRBD1 as D, unverified against the DNA. TRBV12-2 is an annotated pseudogene. The TCR comes from a human donor in a cohort sampled during active COVID-19. Input material: peripheral blood. The CDR3 spells CASRFVRTGFTYGYTF. CDR3 bases: TGTGCAAGTCGCTTTGTAAGGACAGGGTTTACCTATGGCTACACCTTC.